Following are 27 T cell receptor beta chains from one sample sequenced in a study of OX40 agonist ivuxolimab in advanced cancers. Profiled with immunoSEQ multiplex PCR; TCRdb holds only in-frame clones, not every one. The table shows tens of thousands of clones, with 85% to 95% occurring only once. Sequencing was performed on CD4+ or CD8+ T cells sorted from blood, taken in a trial of the OX40 agonist ivuxolimab. Every receptor here comes from an adult with an advanced solid tumor such as melanoma, head and neck, liver or kidney cancer.

This rearrangement joins TRBV27 to TRBJ2-7; D may be TRBD2 (6 bases). This CDR3 is built from 15 residues. Germline values: CDR1 MNHEY, CDR2 SMNVEV (reference sequence). The V end lost 2 bases, the J end lost 0 bases, and 11 bases lay between the germline ends. In nucleotides, the CDR3 is TGTGCCAGCAGTTTAGGCCTAGCGAGCTCCTACGAGCAGTACTTC. Translating gives CASSLGLASSYEQYF.

The rearrangement uses TRBV19 and TRBJ2-7; D is unresolved. CDR1 is LNHDA and CDR2 is SQIVND in the germline V gene (reference sequence). The V gene lost 3 bases and the J gene lost 1 base, with 7 bases spanning the gap. This CDR3 is 13 amino acids long. CDR3 residues: CASSMRLSYEQYF. As DNA, the CDR3 is TGTGCCAGTAGTATGCGTCTTTCCTACGAGCAGTACTTC.

The gene calls are TRBV9 and TRBJ2-3; 7 bases line up with TRBD1. Germline CDR1 SGDLS, CDR2 YYNGEE. Germline trimming cut 3 bases from V and 7 bases from J; bases unmatched to any gene: 5. The CDR3 runs to 13 residues. The CDR3 is CASSGDRVHTQYF. CDR3 DNA sequence: TGTGCCAGCAGCGGCGACAGGGTCCATACGCAGTATTTT.

In DNA form, the CDR3 reads TGTGCCAGCAGCGTGTCAGCGGGGGCCTACGAGCAGTACTTC. Its translation: CASSVSAGAYEQYF. V and J are TRBV9 and TRBJ2-7; 8 bases agree with TRBD2. This CDR3 comprises 14 residues. Germline V gene lookup returns CDR1 SGDLS and CDR2 YYNGEE. V was pared by 2 bases and J by 2 bases, with 3 bases of the junction left unmatched.

The chain combines TRBV2 with TRBJ1-1; 7 bases map to TRBD1. V was clipped by 5 bases and J by 6 bases; unmatched bases: 12. This CDR3 comprises 15 residues. Germline lookup yields CDR1 SNHLY and CDR2 FYNNEI. CDR3 in amino acids: CASSPGGDDRAEAFF. The CDR3 DNA follows: TGTGCCAGCAGTCCAGGGGGGGACGACCGGGCTGAAGCTTTCTTT.

This clone has a handful of counts. The chain is built from TRBV14 and TRBJ2-3; D is unresolved. CDR3 length: 14 residues. Germline V gene lookup returns CDR1 SGHDN and CDR2 FVKESK. V was cut by 6 bases and J by 0 bases, with 10 bases left in between. CDR3: CASRASWSTDTQYF. The CDR3 region has the DNA TGTGCCAGCAGGGCTAGTTGGAGCACAGATACGCAGTATTTT.

This chain connects TRBV27 to TRBJ2-3; D assignment may be TRBD1 or TRBD2 (5 bases each). CDR1 and CDR2 from the germline V gene are MNHEY and SMNVEV (reference sequence). The CDR3 is 13 amino acids. The V end lost 3 bases, the J end lost 4 bases, and 8 bases lay between the germline ends. The DNA for the CDR3 is TGTGCCAGCAGTTTCGGGGCAGCAGATACGCAGTATTTT. Translation: CASSFGAADTQYF.

The V and J genes are TRBV9 and TRBJ1-5; D possibly corresponds to TRBD1 (5 bases). The CDR3 has 14 residues. Germline lookup yields CDR1 SGDLS and CDR2 YYNGEE. Trimming cost V 2 bases and J 6 bases, with 12 bases left between them. CDR3: CASSVGGVSQPQHF. CDR3 DNA: TGTGCCAGCAGCGTTGGGGGGGTAAGTCAGCCCCAGCATTTT.

This chain joins TRBV7-7 and TRBJ2-1; TRBD1 matches 7 bases. With V trimmed by 3 bases and J by 4 bases, 6 bases remained unmatched. Germline-derived CDR1 and CDR2 are SSHAT and FNYEAQ (reference sequence). This CDR3 is 15 amino acids long. The CDR3 reads CASSLGDREYNEQFF. The DNA of the CDR3 is TGTGCCAGCAGCTTGGGAGACAGGGAGTACAATGAGCAGTTCTTC. Using reference TRBV7-7 and TRBJ2-1 for the parts outside the CDR3, the full variable domain is GAGVSQSPRYKVTKRGQDVTLRCDPISSHATLYWYQQALGQGPEFLTYFNYEAQPDKSGLPSDRFSAERPEGSISTLTIQRTEQRDSAMYRCASSLGDREYNEQFFGPGTRLTVL.

This chain joins TRBV27 and TRBJ2-1; no definite D call. CDR1 MNHEY and CDR2 SMNVEV come from the germline V gene (reference sequence). This CDR3 has 11 residues. Trimming took off 2 bases at V and 7 bases at J, with 3 bases between the two ends. CDR3 in amino acids: CASSLLNEQFF. CDR3 DNA: TGTGCCAGCAGTTTACTTAATGAGCAGTTCTTC.

This chain connects TRBV13 to TRBJ2-7; tentative D call: TRBD1 (5 bases). Germline values: CDR1 PRHDT, CDR2 FYEKMQ (reference sequence). The ends were cut back, 4 bases at V and 3 bases at J, with 13 bases in the middle. This CDR3 is built from 14 residues. CDR3: CASSSPQEYYEQYF. Written as DNA, the CDR3 is TGTGCCAGCAGCTCCCCACAGGAGTACTACGAGCAGTACTTC.

The rearrangement uses TRBV7-3 and TRBJ2-5; the D gene is possibly TRBD2 (6 bases). Trimming removed 5 bases at V and 4 bases at J, with 14 bases between. Germline V CDR1 and CDR2: SGHTA, FQGTGA. The CDR3 spans 14 residues. CDR3 protein: CASSPVAGTETQYF. The CDR3 region has the DNA TGTGCCAGCAGCCCGGTCGCGGGGACAGAGACCCAGTACTTC.

V and J are TRBV19 and TRBJ1-5; D perhaps matches TRBD1 (5 bases). The CDR3 has 16 residues. Germline V lookup: CDR1 LNHDA, CDR2 SQIVND (reference sequence). The V and J ends lost 3 bases and 5 bases respectively, with 17 bases between them. CDR3 nucleotide sequence: TGTGCCAGTAGTATGGAAGGGACGGGGGGAGATCAGCCCCAGCATTTT. This sequence encodes CASSMEGTGGDQPQHF.

This chain connects TRBV2 to TRBJ2-7, with no clear D. The V end lost 0 bases, the J end lost 5 bases, and 2 bases lay between the germline ends. From germline, CDR1 is SNHLY and CDR2 FYNNEI. The CDR3 runs to 11 residues. This chain's CDR3 is CASSEADEQYF. The CDR3, as DNA: TGTGCCAGCAGTGAAGCGGACGAGCAGTACTTC. Full variable domain (remainder filled in from reference TRBV2 and TRBJ2-7): EPEVTQTPSHQVTQMGQEVILRCVPISNHLYFYWYRQILGQKVEFLVSFYNNEISEKSEIFDDQFSVERPDGSNFTLKIRSTKLEDSAMYFCASSEADEQYFGPGTRLTVT.

This clone came up once. The V gene is TRBV6-5, the J gene TRBJ1-1; the D gene is possibly TRBD1 (5 bases). CDR1 MNHEY and CDR2 SVGAGI come from the germline V gene. The CDR3 runs 13 residues. Trimming took off 6 bases at V and 0 bases at J, with 8 bases between the two ends. The CDR3: CASSGTLNTEAFF. In DNA form, the CDR3 reads TGTGCCAGCAGCGGGACGTTGAACACTGAAGCTTTCTTT.

The V gene is TRBV11-2, the J gene TRBJ2-7; TRBD2 agrees at 9 bases. This CDR3 has 16 amino acids. Germline V gives CDR1 SGHAT, CDR2 FQNNGV. V gave up 5 bases and J gave up 2 bases; unmatched junction bases: 10. The CDR3 nucleotides read TGTGCCAGCAGCCCCCCGGGTAGACTAGCGGCCTACGAGCAGTACTTC. Amino acid sequence: CASSPPGRLAAYEQYF.

J is TRBJ2-7 and V is TRBV27; 8 bases are shared with TRBD2. CDR1 and CDR2 (germline): MNHEY, SMNVEV (reference sequence). The CDR3 spans 15 residues. The V and J ends lost 2 bases and 2 bases, in that order; junction bases with no gene match: 5. The CDR3 here is CASSLSGRGAYEQYF. CDR3 in DNA: TGTGCCAGCAGTTTAAGCGGGAGAGGGGCCTACGAGCAGTACTTC.

The V call is TRBV20-1, the J call TRBJ2-7; a possible D gene is TRBD1 (5 bases). Per germline, CDR1 DFQATT and CDR2 SNEGSKA (reference sequence). Between the trimmed V and J ends, which lost 3 bases and 6 bases, there was a span of 9 bases. The CDR3 sequence is 11 residues long. The CDR3 protein is CSASAGPEQYF. CDR3 nucleotides: TGCAGTGCTAGCGCAGGGCCCGAGCAGTACTTC.

V usage is TRBV5-1 and J usage is TRBJ2-1, with TRBD2 matching 8 bases. The length of the CDR3 is 14 residues. Germline CDR1 and CDR2: SGHRS and YFSETQ. The junction had 5 bases not matched to a gene; V was cut back by 3 bases and J by 6 bases. The CDR3 loop is CASSSRTSPNEQFF. The CDR3 DNA reads TGCGCCAGCAGCTCACGGACTAGCCCCAATGAGCAGTTCTTC.

CDR3 region: CASSQSGLVNEQFF. CDR3 coding DNA: TGTGCCAGCAGCCAATCGGGACTAGTCAATGAGCAGTTCTTC. The V gene is TRBV6-5, the J gene TRBJ2-1; 8 nucleotides agree with TRBD2. Germline V gene data show CDR1 as MNHEY and CDR2 as SVGAGI. CDR3 length equals 14 residues. V lost 6 bases to trimming and J lost 6 bases; unmatched junction nucleotides: 7.

This sequence joins TRBV18 and TRBJ2-7, with TRBD1 as a possible D gene (6 bases). The germline gives CDR1 KGHSH, CDR2 LQKENI. Deletions cut 5 bases from V and 4 bases from J, with 12 bases between. This CDR3 comprises 13 residues. The chain's CDR3 is CASSTGSVYEQYF. The CDR3 DNA follows: TGTGCCAGCTCAACAGGGTCCGTTTACGAGCAGTACTTC. Variable domain in full (rest from reference TRBV18 and TRBJ2-7): NAGVMQNPRHLVRRRGQEARLRCSPMKGHSHVYWYRQLPEEGLKFMVYLQKENIIDESGMPKERFSAEFPKEGPSILRIQQVVRGDSAAYFCASSTGSVYEQYFGPGTRLTVT.

The gene calls are TRBV19 and TRBJ2-3; D is undetermined. V was cut by 3 bases and J by 2 bases, with 12 bases left in between. The CDR3 is 15 amino acids. Germline CDR1 is LNHDA and CDR2 is SQIVND (reference sequence). The CDR3 loop reads CASSMSNGNTDTQYF. Written as DNA, the CDR3 is TGTGCCAGTAGTATGTCTAACGGAAACACAGATACGCAGTATTTT.

The V call is TRBV29-1, the J call TRBJ2-3; a possible D gene is TRBD2 (5 bases). V was clipped by 8 bases and J by 8 bases, with 14 bases between them. CDR3 size: 11 residues. Germline V gene lookup returns CDR1 SQVTM and CDR2 ANQGSEA. CDR3 region: CSLCPRGTQYF. CDR3 in DNA: TGCAGCCTGTGTCCCCGGGGTACGCAGTATTTT.

V usage is TRBV19 and J usage is TRBJ2-7, with 12 bases aligning to TRBD1. V trimming: 6 bases; J trimming: 5 bases; junction bases outside the gene matches: 5. Germline V CDR1 and CDR2: LNHDA, SQIVND (reference sequence). CDR3 size: 14 residues. CDR3 protein: CASSPGTGGDEQYF. In DNA, the CDR3 is TGTGCCAGTAGCCCCGGGACAGGGGGCGACGAGCAGTACTTC.

The chain recombines TRBV6-5 with TRBJ2-2; D unclear. V shed 4 bases and J shed 2 bases, with 8 bases lying between them. Germline V gene data show CDR1 as MNHEY and CDR2 as SVGAGI. This CDR3 contains 14 residues. CDR3 amino acids: CASSFGDNTGELFF. For the CDR3, the DNA is TGTGCCAGCAGTTTTGGGGATAACACCGGGGAGCTGTTTTTT.

The chain couples TRBV9 to TRBJ1-1; D unresolved. The CDR3 spans 16 residues. V was clipped by 4 bases and J by 0 bases, with 16 bases between them. Germline lookup yields CDR1 SGDLS and CDR2 YYNGEE. CDR3 residues: CASSPRWAGLNTEAFF. The CDR3 DNA reads as TGTGCCAGCAGCCCCCGTTGGGCAGGACTGAACACTGAAGCTTTCTTT.

The V and J genes are TRBV5-4 and TRBJ2-3; possibly TRBD2 for D (6 bases). The germline CDR1 and CDR2 sequences are SGHNT and YYREEE (reference sequence). This CDR3 is 16 amino acids long. V lost 4 bases to trimming and J lost 0 bases, with 15 bases between them. In nucleotides, the CDR3 is TGTGCCAGCAGCCGGAGGGGCTCGCGGAGCACAGATACGCAGTATTTT. This sequence encodes CASSRRGSRSTDTQYF. Together with reference TRBV5-4 and TRBJ2-3, the CDR3 gives the full variable domain: ETGVTQSPTHLIKTRGQQVTLRCSSQSGHNTVSWYQQALGQGPQFIFQYYREEENGRGNFPPRFSGLQFPNYSSELNVNALELDDSALYLCASSRRGSRSTDTQYFGPGTRLTVL.